Sequencing of this T cell receptor (beta chain) was carried out in a study of T cell responses to AZD1222 COVID-19 vaccine. Study-wide results and caveats: Donors were chiefly white British, with a greater number of females, and clonal diversity was perhaps underestimated. The study sampled repertoires only after the peak T cell response.

Sequencing was performed with immunoSEQ multiplex PCR; in TCRdb, only in-frame clones are kept and a portion is missing. The table lists tens of thousands of clones, roughly 90% of them singletons, with more than 1.2% in the top ten. Pooled in the analysis were second doses at about 4 or about 12 weeks. V was clipped by 4 bases and J by 7 bases; unmatched bases: 8. The CDR3 totals 15 residues. CDR1 is SGHRS, CDR2 YFSETQ, per germline. As concerns this clone: Its target is unknown.

The V and J genes are TRBV5-1 and TRBJ1-6; 7 nucleotides align to TRBD1. The origin of this receptor is an adult who received the AZD1222 COVID-19 vaccine. The material was peripheral blood, obtained 28 days after the second AZD1222 dose. CDR3 loop: CASSPAGGGNSPLHF. DNA for the CDR3: TGCGCCAGCAGCCCCGCAGGGGGAGGAAATTCACCCCTCCACTTT. Full variable domain (missing parts from reference TRBV5-1 and TRBJ1-6): KAGVTQTPRYLIKTRGQQVTLSCSPISGHRSVSWYQQTPGQGLQFLFEYFSETQRNKGNFPGRFSGRQFSNSRSEMNVSTLELGDSALYLCASSPAGGGNSPLHFGNGTRLTVT.